A single sample is the source of the 30 T cell receptor beta chains below, sequenced in a study of neurological immune-mediated disorders. MiXCR was run by TCRdb on the 5' RACE reads, yielding one entry per CDR3 protein. The sample includes about 70,000 distinct CDR3 sequences, 2.5% to 4% of them seen just once. Source material: PBMCs. Every receptor here comes from a woman between 45 and 65 years old with multiple sclerosis.

Many counts were recorded for this clonotype. Here the CDR3 DNA reads TGTGCCAGCAGCCCTTTCTTCGGGACTAGCGGGCGAGATACGCAGTATTTT. Amino acid sequence: CASSPFFGTSGRDTQYF. This chain joins TRBV12-3 or TRBV12-4 and TRBJ2-3; the match to TRBD2 covers 12 bases. The CDR3 covers 17 residues. The J segment lost 5 bases and the V segment lost 6 bases, leaving 12 bases of the junction unmatched.

At least ten counts were recorded for this clonotype. The chain carries TRBV19 and TRBJ2-7; no definite D call. Germline CDR1 reads LNHDA; CDR2 reads SQIVND (reference sequence). With 3 bases removed from V and 6 bases from J, the gap between germline ends came to 15 bases. The CDR3 length is 14 residues. The DNA of the CDR3 is TGTGCCAGTAGTATCGGCAAGGGATTCGGCGAGCAGTACTTC. It codes for CASSIGKGFGEQYF.

The CDR3 loop is CASLGGGSAKTQYF. As DNA, the CDR3 is TGTGCCAGCCTAGGGGGCGGGAGTGCGAAGACCCAGTACTTC. The V call is TRBV18, the J call TRBJ2-5; either TRBD1 or TRBD2 may fit D (7 bases each). The CDR3 sequence is 14 residues long. Trimming took off 8 bases at V and 6 bases at J, with 19 bases between the two ends. CDR1 is KGHSH and CDR2 is LQKENI in the germline V gene.

The chain carries TRBV5-1 and TRBJ1-1; TRBD1 matches 7 bases. The germline CDR1 and CDR2 sequences are SGHRS and YFSETQ. The CDR3 consists of 15 residues. With 0 bases clipped from V and 1 base from J, the junction kept 3 bases outside the gene matches. The CDR3 bases are TGCGCCAGCAGCTTGGGACAGGGACCGAACACTGAAGCTTTCTTT. Residues: CASSLGQGPNTEAFF.

This clonotype was recorded many times. The chain links TRBV2 to TRBJ2-3; 7 bases match TRBD2. The V segment lost 6 bases and the J segment 0 bases; nucleotides outside the gene matches: 3. This CDR3 region has 14 residues. Germline V gene sequence: CDR1 SNHLY, CDR2 FYNNEI. The CDR3 spells CASRGTTSTDTQYF. The CDR3 DNA is TGTGCCAGCAGAGGGACTACTAGCACAGATACGCAGTATTTT. Together with reference TRBV2 and TRBJ2-3, the CDR3 gives the full variable domain: EPEVTQTPSHQVTQMGQEVILRCVPISNHLYFYWYRQILGQKVEFLVSFYNNEISEKSEIFDDQFSVERPDGSNFTLKIRSTKLEDSAMYFCASRGTTSTDTQYFGPGTRLTVL.

Concerning this clonotype itself: A read error may be the cause here, since a much bigger clone is one base away. V usage is TRBV29-1 and J usage is TRBJ1-5; the D gene is possibly TRBD1 (5 bases). Germline CDR1 and CDR2: SQVTM and ANQGSEA. The CDR3 loop spans 11 amino acids. CDR3 region: CSVGGDQHQHF. The CDR3 bases are TGCAGCGTTGGAGGGGACCAGCACCAGCATTTT.

This clonotype was counted at least ten times. The chain carries TRBV6-2 or TRBV6-3 and TRBJ1-1, with 8 nucleotides matching TRBD1. The CDR3 is made up of 13 amino acids. V gave up 5 bases and J gave up 4 bases; unmatched junction bases: 3. CDR1 and CDR2 from the germline V gene are MNHEY and SVGEGT. In nucleotides, the CDR3 is TGTGCCAGCAGTCAGGGGGCCCCCACTGAAGCTTTCTTT. Translated, it gives CASSQGAPTEAFF.

This clonotype was seen repeatedly, ten times or more. The gene calls are TRBV5-1 and TRBJ2-3; the match to TRBD2 covers 7 bases. The J segment lost 6 bases and the V segment lost 0 bases, leaving 4 bases of the junction unmatched. This CDR3 is 14 amino acids long. CDR1 and CDR2 from the germline V gene are SGHRS and YFSETQ. The CDR3 reads CASSLDNGGDTQYF. In DNA form, the CDR3 reads TGCGCCAGCAGCTTGGACAACGGGGGGGATACGCAGTATTTT.

This clonotype was picked up a small number of times. The V and J genes are TRBV20-1 and TRBJ1-1; D remains ambiguous. Germline-derived CDR1 and CDR2 are DFQATT and SNEGSKA (reference sequence). V lost 0 bases, J lost 2 bases, and 16 bases lay in between. CDR3 length equals 16 residues. In DNA, the CDR3 is TGCAGTGCTAGAGATGTGAGGTCCCCGGCTAACACTGAAGCTTTCTTT. This gives the protein CSARDVRSPANTEAFF.

At least ten counts were recorded for this clonotype. The chain has TRBV12-3 or TRBV12-4 and TRBJ2-7, with a possible D match to TRBD1 (6 bases). There are 12 residues in the CDR3. Trimming cost V 4 bases and J 7 bases, with 11 bases left between them. The CDR3 DNA reads as TGTGCCAGCAGTTGGGACACTGGGGAGCAGTACTTC. It translates to CASSWDTGEQYF.

This clonotype was seen at least ten times. This rearrangement joins TRBV3-1 to TRBJ2-1; D may correspond to TRBD1 or TRBD2 (5 bases each). The V gene lost 5 bases and the J gene lost 7 bases, with 15 bases spanning the gap. The CDR3 is made up of 14 amino acids. The germline V gene has CDR1 LGHDT and CDR2 YNNKEL (reference sequence). The CDR3 region is CASSYRDPGNEQFF. CDR3 nucleotide sequence: TGTGCCAGCAGCTACCGGGACCCGGGAAATGAGCAGTTCTTC.

This clonotype was picked up many times. This chain joins TRBV13 and TRBJ2-1; D ambiguous. CDR3 length equals 14 residues. In germline, CDR1 is PRHDT, CDR2 FYEKMQ (reference sequence). V gave up 4 bases and J gave up 3 bases, with 10 bases separating them. The CDR3 DNA follows: TGTGCCAGCAGCTCGCGTTGGGTCTACAATGAGCAGTTCTTC. It codes for CASSSRWVYNEQFF. The variable domain in full, completed from reference TRBV13 and TRBJ2-1, reads AAGVIQSPRHLIKEKRETATLKCYPIPRHDTVYWYQQGPGQDPQFLISFYEKMQSDKGSIPDRFSAQQFSDYHSELNMSSLELGDSALYFCASSSRWVYNEQFFGPGTRLTVL.

At least ten counts were recorded for this clonotype. The genes are TRBV5-5 and TRBJ2-5; 11 bases fit TRBD1. Germline V gene data show CDR1 as SGHKS and CDR2 as YYEKEE (reference sequence). The CDR3 runs 16 residues. The junction had 9 bases not matched to a gene; V was cut back by 1 base and J by 7 bases. The CDR3 nucleotides read TGTGCCAGCAGCTTGCAAAGGGACAGGGGGGCCGGGACCCAGTACTTC. It codes for CASSLQRDRGAGTQYF.

Comments on this clonotype: One end of the junction varies from germline; a read error may be responsible. This chain joins TRBV20-1 and TRBJ1-5; D might be TRBD1 (6 bases). CDR1 DFQATT and CDR2 SNEGSKA come from the germline V gene (reference sequence). This CDR3 is 13 amino acids long. CDR3 coding DNA: TGCAGTGCTAGCGGGGGGGGCGATAAGACCCAGAATTTT. Its protein product is CSASGGGDKTQNF.

Notes on this clonotype: With a much larger clone just one base away, this may be a read error. This chain joins TRBV6-6 and TRBJ1-5; D call uncertain. The CDR3 runs to 14 residues. Germline V lookup: CDR1 MNHNY, CDR2 SVGAGI (reference sequence). The CDR3 nucleotides are TGTGCCAGCGCCCCCACGGGTAGCAATCAGCCCCAGAATTTT. Translating it yields CASAPTGSNQPQNF.

Many counts were recorded for this clonotype. This chain connects TRBV5-1 to TRBJ2-2; 7 nucleotides agree with TRBD2. CDR1 and CDR2 (germline): SGHRS, YFSETQ. The CDR3 runs to 13 residues. Trimming took 3 bases from V and 13 from J; bases not matched to a gene: 9. The CDR3 loop is CASSSAGDLRLFF. In DNA, the CDR3 is TGCGCCAGCAGCTCGGCGGGGGACTTGAGGCTGTTTTTT.

This clonotype has a count of ten or more. The rearrangement joins TRBV29-1 to TRBJ1-4; 8 bases are shared with TRBD1. Germline V gene lookup returns CDR1 SQVTM and CDR2 ANQGSEA. This CDR3 spans 15 amino acids. The V and J ends lost 4 bases and 6 bases, in that order; junction bases with no gene match: 10. CDR3 loop: CSVGGAGTGDEKLFF. DNA of the CDR3: TGCAGCGTTGGCGGGGCCGGGACAGGCGATGAAAAACTGTTTTTT.

This chain joins TRBV6-2 or TRBV6-3 and TRBJ2-7; the match to TRBD1 covers 7 bases. CDR1 MNHEY and CDR2 SVGEGT come from the germline V gene. V lost 2 bases to trimming and J lost 5 bases; unmatched junction nucleotides: 3. CDR3 length: 13 amino acids. This CDR3 is CASSYEGGHEQYV. CDR3 coding DNA: TGTGCCAGCAGTTACGAAGGGGGCCACGAGCAGTACGTC.

This clonotype showed up many times. The chain uses TRBV25-1 and TRBJ2-7; TRBD1 aligns across 7 bases. Trimming removed 4 bases from V and 4 bases from J; junction bases left unmatched: 22. The CDR3 spans 19 residues. Germline values: CDR1 MGHDK, CDR2 SYGVNS. The CDR3 DNA reads as TGTGCCAGCAGTGCAAAGTCCCAGCCTGACAGGGAAGGACCGTACGAGCAGTACTTC. Protein: CASSAKSQPDREGPYEQYF.

This clonotype was recorded at least ten times. The CDR3 sequence is CAISGGSGRAVTAYEQYF. The CDR3 DNA reads as TGTGCCATCAGTGGTGGTAGCGGGAGGGCGGTAACGGCCTACGAGCAGTACTTC. The rearrangement links TRBV10-3 to TRBJ2-7, with TRBD2 matching 11 bases. The CDR3 contains 18 residues. V gave up 4 bases and J gave up 2 bases; unmatched junction bases: 13. Germline V gene data show CDR1 as ENHRY and CDR2 as SYGVKD.

In its sample, this clonotype was seen many times. V and J are TRBV20-1 and TRBJ2-3, with TRBD1 matching over 7 bases. In germline, CDR1 is DFQATT, CDR2 SNEGSKA (reference sequence). The CDR3 has 13 amino acids. V lost 5 bases, J lost 6 bases, and 8 bases stayed unmatched. The CDR3 sequence: CSAVQGTRDTQYF. In nucleotides, the CDR3 is TGCAGTGCTGTACAGGGGACCAGGGATACGCAGTATTTT.

This clonotype appeared many times. The V gene is TRBV4-3, the J gene TRBJ2-2; 7 bases line up with TRBD2. The CDR3 has 18 amino acids. CDR1 LGHNA and CDR2 YSLEER come from the germline V gene. The V gene end was trimmed by 1 base and the J gene end by 4 bases; junction bases not matched to a gene: 12. CDR3 in amino acids: CASSQVIGAGVGTGELFF. In DNA, the CDR3 is TGCGCCAGCAGCCAAGTGATTGGGGCGGGAGTCGGCACCGGGGAGCTGTTTTTT.

This clonotype appeared many times. This chain's CDR3 is CSARAAGGDAGELFF. The CDR3 DNA is TGCAGTGCTAGGGCCGCCGGGGGAGACGCCGGGGAGCTGTTTTTT. The rearrangement links TRBV20-1 to TRBJ2-2; tentative D call: TRBD2 (6 bases). The germline V gene encodes CDR1 DFQATT and CDR2 SNEGSKA (reference sequence). V was clipped by 3 bases and J by 6 bases, with 17 bases between them. The CDR3 consists of 15 residues.

This clonotype was observed at least ten times. This sequence joins TRBV3-1 and TRBJ2-5, with TRBD1 identical over 8 bases. Germline lookup yields CDR1 LGHDT and CDR2 YNNKEL (reference sequence). This CDR3 has 16 residues. The junction had 6 bases not matched to a gene; V was cut back by 0 bases and J by 3 bases. CDR3 sequence: CASSQDSQGAKETQYF. CDR3 DNA sequence: TGTGCCAGCAGCCAAGATAGTCAGGGGGCTAAAGAGACCCAGTACTTC.

This clonotype occurred many times. This chain uses TRBV5-1 with TRBJ1-2, with TRBD1 matching 9 bases. Germline-derived CDR1 and CDR2 are SGHRS and YFSETQ. This CDR3 has 16 amino acids. The V gene end was trimmed by 3 bases and the J gene end by 7 bases; junction bases not matched to a gene: 13. The CDR3 sequence: CASSSETGGGTGGYTF. DNA for the CDR3: TGCGCCAGCAGCTCGGAGACAGGGGGTGGTACAGGTGGCTACACCTTC.

At least ten counts were recorded for this clonotype. The rearrangement joins TRBV7-9 to TRBJ2-3; D unclear. Deletions cut 3 bases from V and 4 bases from J, with 8 bases between. CDR1 is SEHNR and CDR2 is FQNEAQ in the germline V gene (reference sequence). The CDR3 is 13 amino acids. In DNA form, the CDR3 reads TGTGCCAGCAGCTTTCTAGGCGCAGATACGCAGTATTTT. It encodes CASSFLGADTQYF.

This clonotype was counted ten times or more. The chain has TRBV12-3 or TRBV12-4 and TRBJ2-2; D gene ambiguous. The V end was cut by 6 bases, the J end by 1 base, with 9 bases between. CDR3 length: 14 amino acids. For the CDR3, the DNA is TGTGCCAGCAGGAAAGGGTTGAACACCGGGGAGCTGTTTTTT. This translates into CASRKGLNTGELFF.

This clonotype was seen at least ten times. V and J are TRBV25-1 and TRBJ1-1; D is unresolved. V lost 2 bases and J lost 4, with 11 bases in between. Germline V CDR1 and CDR2: MGHDK, SYGVNS. The CDR3 sequence is 14 residues long. The CDR3 nucleotides are TGTGCCAGCAGTGAAATGGGGAAAAGCACTGAAGCTTTCTTT. Translation: CASSEMGKSTEAFF.

At least ten counts were recorded for this clonotype. The rearrangement uses TRBV9 and TRBJ1-2; D possibly corresponds to TRBD1 (5 bases). The V gene lost 4 bases and the J gene lost 9 bases, with 25 bases spanning the gap. The CDR3 contains 16 residues. Germline lookup yields CDR1 SGDLS and CDR2 YYNGEE. In DNA form, the CDR3 reads TGTGCCAGCAGCCCGGGGGGTTTCCTGGTTAAGGGGAGCTACACCTTC. This sequence encodes CASSPGGFLVKGSYTF. Full variable domain (outside the CDR3, taken from reference TRBV9 and TRBJ1-2): DSGVTQTPKHLITATGQRVTLRCSPRSGDLSVYWYQQSLDQGLQFLIQYYNGEERAKGNILERFSAQQFPDLHSELNLSSLELGDSALYFCASSPGGFLVKGSYTFGSGTRLTVV.

This clonotype was recorded many times. The rearrangement links TRBV20-1 to TRBJ2-2, with 9 bases identical to TRBD2. The trim removed 5 bases at V and 1 base at J, leaving 2 bases unmatched. The CDR3 covers 14 residues. Germline V lookup: CDR1 DFQATT, CDR2 SNEGSKA (reference sequence). As DNA, the CDR3 is TGCAGTGCTGGGACTAGCCTGAACACCGGGGAGCTGTTTTTT. Encoded protein: CSAGTSLNTGELFF.